A selection of T cell receptor beta chains follows, all from one sample in a study of Ad26.COV2.S vaccination and SARS-CoV-2 variants. The data were produced by immunoSEQ multiplex PCR, yet TCRdb's version contains in-frame clones alone and is incomplete. The table lists hundreds of thousands of clones, around nine tenths of them singletons, with 5% in the top ten. Sequences were derived from peripheral blood, sampled in a trial of Ad26.COV2.S vaccine versus placebo. The receptors stem from a person between 18 and 65 years old who received the Ad26.COV2.S COVID-19 vaccine or a placebo. Both conserved end residues are part of each CDR3. D genes are given only for firm matches. A clone size is listed for some rows: how often the clone was seen (once, few, many), or a class if it is expanded.

J	D	V	size	CDR3	DNA
TRBJ2-7	.	TRBV6-5	.	CASRQGFEQYF	TGTGCCAGCAGACAGGGTTTCGAGCAGTACTTC
TRBJ1-6	.	TRBV28	.	CASSSQGSPLHF	TGTGCCAGCAGTTCCCAGGGTTCCCCCCTCCACTTT
TRBJ1-5	.	TRBV7-9	.	CASSLGLRQPQHF	TGTGCCAGCAGCTTAGGTCTTCGTCAGCCCCAGCATTTT
TRBJ1-1	.	TRBV10-1	few	CASNDGGSADTEAFF	TGCGCCAGCAATGATGGGGGGTCTGCGGACACTGAAGCTTTCTTT
TRBJ1-2	.	TRBV29-1	.	CSVDPGANYGYTF	TGCAGCGTTGACCCAGGGGCTAACTATGGCTACACCTTC
TRBJ2-7	.	TRBV2	few	CASSLGRPPYEQYF	TGTGCCAGCAGCTTGGGCAGGCCCCCCTACGAGCAGTACTTC
TRBJ1-1	TRBD1	TRBV13	.	CASSLGSRGHTEAFF	TGTGCCAGCAGCTTAGGTTCCAGGGGGCACACTGAAGCTTTCTTT
TRBJ1-2	TRBD1	TRBV3-1/TRBV3-2	.	CASSLGQGAAGYTF	TGTGCCAGCAGCTTGGGACAGGGGGCTGCTGGCTACACCTTC
TRBJ2-3	TRBD1	TRBV6-1	.	CASSEALRGGSLTDTQYF	TGTGCCAGCAGTGAAGCGCTTCGAGGGGGCTCCCTCACAGATACGCAGTATTTT
TRBJ1-2	.	TRBV5-4	.	CAFWGSYGYTF	TGTGCCTTCTGGGGTAGCTATGGCTACACCTTC
TRBJ2-3	.	TRBV12-3/TRBV12-4	.	CASSLAFSDTQYF	TGTGCCAGCAGTTTAGCCTTTTCAGATACGCAGTATTTT
TRBJ1-1	.	TRBV7-9	.	CASSLGFTPGPEAFF	TGTGCCAGCAGCTTAGGATTCACGCCTGGGCCTGAAGCTTTCTTT
TRBJ1-1	.	TRBV11-3	.	CASSRGGESAEAFF	TGTGCCAGCAGCCGAGGCGGGGAATCAGCTGAAGCTTTCTTT
TRBJ2-7	TRBD2	TRBV3-1/TRBV3-2	.	CASSQGRGSYEQYF	TGTGCCAGCAGCCAAGGGCGGGGGTCCTACGAGCAGTACTTC
TRBJ2-5	.	TRBV3-1/TRBV3-2	.	CASSPFAGAGETQYF	TGTGCCAGCAGCCCCTTTGCGGGGGCGGGGGAGACCCAGTACTTC
TRBJ2-2	.	TRBV28	.	CASSSIPRSGELFF	TGTGCCAGCAGTTCAATCCCTCGGTCCGGGGAGCTGTTTTTT
TRBJ2-3	TRBD1	TRBV5-6	.	CASSRLSWDSYHTDTQYF	TGTGCCAGCAGCCGACTAAGCTGGGACAGCTACCACACAGATACGCAGTATTTT
TRBJ2-7	TRBD1	TRBV4-2	.	CASSPLDRVHEQYF	TGTGCCAGCAGCCCGCTTGACAGGGTTCACGAGCAGTACTTC
TRBJ2-1	.	TRBV5-1	once	CASSFGNSHNEQFF	TGCGCCAGCAGCTTCGGGAACTCCCACAATGAGCAGTTCTTC
TRBJ2-1	TRBD2	TRBV28	.	CASSTISPGTSGHNEQFF	TGTGCCAGCAGTACTATCTCTCCCGGGACTAGCGGACACAATGAGCAGTTCTTC
TRBJ2-3	TRBD2	TRBV5-1	.	CASSLELAGKTQYF	TGCGCCAGCAGCTTGGAACTAGCGGGGAAGACGCAGTATTTT
TRBJ1-1	.	TRBV18	.	CASSPQTGSTEAFF	TGTGCCAGCTCACCTCAAACAGGGAGTACTGAAGCTTTCTTT
TRBJ2-1	TRBD2	TRBV5-1	.	CASSLAGIAGEDEQFF	TGCGCCAGCAGCTTGGCCGGGATAGCGGGAGAGGATGAGCAGTTCTTC
TRBJ1-1	.	TRBV5-1	.	CASSLDPGNTEAFF	TGCGCCAGCAGCTTGGATCCGGGGAACACTGAAGCTTTCTTT
TRBJ2-1	.	TRBV13	.	CASSLPGLNNEQFF	TGTGCCAGCAGCCTCCCCGGACTAAACAATGAGCAGTTCTTC
TRBJ1-6	.	TRBV6-2/TRBV6-3	.	CASSYGEQGSYNSPLHF	TGTGCCAGCAGTTACGGAGAGCAGGGCTCCTATAATTCACCCCTCCACTTT
TRBJ2-7	.	TRBV6-5	.	CASTAGRWEQYF	TGTGCCAGCACCGCGGGACGGTGGGAGCAGTACTTC
TRBJ2-7	.	TRBV5-1	.	CASSLVGGQTYEQYF	TGCGCCAGCAGCTTGGTCGGGGGCCAGACCTACGAGCAGTACTTC
TRBJ2-7	TRBD2	TRBV27	.	CASSSGLASIYEQYF	TGTGCCAGCAGTTCCGGACTAGCGTCAATCTACGAGCAGTACTTC
TRBJ1-2	.	TRBV6-1	.	CASSEGIRGYTF	TGTGCCAGCAGTGAAGGGATCCGTGGCTACACCTTC
TRBJ1-3	TRBD1	TRBV5-6	.	CASSPGTGYRPIYF	TGTGCCAGCAGCCCCGGGACAGGGTATCGACCCATATATTTT
TRBJ2-2	.	TRBV3-1/TRBV3-2	.	CASSHWLTFTGELFF	TGTGCCAGCAGCCATTGGCTAACCTTCACCGGGGAGCTGTTTTTT
TRBJ1-3	.	TRBV29-1	.	CSVEAAGNSGNTIYF	TGCAGCGTTGAGGCGGCGGGTAACTCTGGAAACACCATATATTTT
TRBJ2-3	.	TRBV29-1	.	CSVESRAGSTDTQYF	TGCAGCGTTGAATCGCGGGCGGGGAGCACAGATACGCAGTATTTT
TRBJ2-6	.	TRBV4-1	.	CASSQGFGSGANVLTF	TGCGCCAGCAGCCAGGGCTTTGGGTCTGGGGCCAACGTCCTGACTTTC
TRBJ2-5	TRBD1	TRBV28	few	CASNPRTGGGKGPETQYF	TGTGCCAGCAATCCACGGACAGGGGGCGGAAAGGGTCCGGAGACCCAGTACTTC
TRBJ2-5	.	TRBV29-1	.	CSVVELGETQYF	TGCAGCGTTGTGGAGTTAGGGGAGACCCAGTACTTC
TRBJ2-7	.	TRBV2	.	CASSASAGTLYEQYF	TGTGCCAGCAGTGCTAGCGCGGGTACCCTATACGAGCAGTACTTC
TRBJ2-2	TRBD1	TRBV12-3/TRBV12-4	.	CASSPGQAGELFF	TGTGCCAGCAGTCCGGGACAGGCCGGGGAGCTGTTTTTT
TRBJ2-3	.	TRBV18	once	CASSPRGSVDTQYF	TGTGCCAGCTCACCCCGGGGAAGCGTAGATACGCAGTATTTT